This T cell receptor (beta chain) was profiled in a study of shared clonotypes between healthy human individuals. This CDR3 comprises 18 residues. In germline, CDR1 is LGHNA, CDR2 YSLEER. V lost 4 bases to trimming and J lost 4 bases, with 23 bases between them. Donors had no recently reported acute infections or vaccinations and were HIV-negative. Only in-frame clones appear in the TCRdb table, and some are missing; sequencing was by immunoSEQ multiplex PCR. Of 2 million to 3 million clones listed, 85% to 95% are singletons. The sample consisted of naive CD4+ T cells sorted from blood. Subset described: CD45RA+ positively selected. The V gene is TRBV4-3, the J gene TRBJ2-1; D unclear. The sequence derives from a man between 18 and 35 years old in good health. The CDR3 reads CASSPEAVELIRYNEQFF. As DNA, the CDR3 is TGCGCCAGCAGCCCCGAAGCCGTAGAGCTTATTAGGTACAATGAGCAGTTCTTC.